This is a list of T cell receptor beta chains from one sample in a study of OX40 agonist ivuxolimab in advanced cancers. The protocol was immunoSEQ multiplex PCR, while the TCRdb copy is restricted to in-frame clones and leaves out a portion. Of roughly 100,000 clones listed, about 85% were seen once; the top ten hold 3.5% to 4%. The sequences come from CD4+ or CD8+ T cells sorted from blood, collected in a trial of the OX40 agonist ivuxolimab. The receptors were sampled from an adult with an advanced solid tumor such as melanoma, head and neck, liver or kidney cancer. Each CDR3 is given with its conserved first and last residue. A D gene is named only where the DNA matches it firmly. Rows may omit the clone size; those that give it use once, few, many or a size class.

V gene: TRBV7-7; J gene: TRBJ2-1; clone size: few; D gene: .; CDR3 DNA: TGTGCTAGCAGCGAGTCTATATACAATGAGCAGTTCTTC; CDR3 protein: CASSESIYNEQFF
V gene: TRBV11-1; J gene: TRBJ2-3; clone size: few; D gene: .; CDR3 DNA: TGTGCCAGCAGCTTAGTGGGTGGGGCAGATACGCAGTATTTT; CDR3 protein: CASSLVGGADTQYF
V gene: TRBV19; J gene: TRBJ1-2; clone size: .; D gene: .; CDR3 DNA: TGTGCCAGTAGTATAGAGTACGCGGCGGGGGATGGCTACACCTTC; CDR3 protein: CASSIEYAAGDGYTF
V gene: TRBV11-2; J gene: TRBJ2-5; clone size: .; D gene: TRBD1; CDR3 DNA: TGTGCCAGCAGCTCGGGGACAGAACCATCCCAAGAGACCCAGTACTTC; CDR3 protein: CASSSGTEPSQETQYF
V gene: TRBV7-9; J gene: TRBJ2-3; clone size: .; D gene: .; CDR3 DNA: TGTGCCAGCAGCATCATGGTAGATACGCAGTATTTT; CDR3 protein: CASSIMVDTQYF
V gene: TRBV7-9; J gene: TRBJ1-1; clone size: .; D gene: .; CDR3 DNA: TGTGCCAGCAGCTTGGGAAGAGGGCGCGGCGTCGGCACTGAAGCTTTCTTT; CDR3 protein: CASSLGRGRGVGTEAFF
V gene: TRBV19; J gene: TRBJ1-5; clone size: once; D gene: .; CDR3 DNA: TGTGCCAGTAGTCCGACAGTTAGCAATCAGCCCCAGCATTTT; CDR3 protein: CASSPTVSNQPQHF
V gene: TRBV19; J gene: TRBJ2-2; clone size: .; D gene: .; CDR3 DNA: TGTGCCAGTAGACCGACTAACACCGGGGAGCTGTTTTTT; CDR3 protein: CASRPTNTGELFF
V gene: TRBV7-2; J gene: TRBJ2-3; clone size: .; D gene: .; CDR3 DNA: TGTGCCAGCAGCTTACTCCCCGCGGTTCTGGGGGATACGCAGTATTTT; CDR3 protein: CASSLLPAVLGDTQYF
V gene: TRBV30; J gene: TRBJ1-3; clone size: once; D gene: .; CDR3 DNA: TGTGCCTGGAGCGCAGAGGAGGCACGAAACACCATATATTTT; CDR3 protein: CAWSAEEARNTIYF
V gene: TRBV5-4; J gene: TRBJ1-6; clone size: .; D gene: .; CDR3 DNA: TGTGCGGCCGGGACGGATAATTCACCCCTCCACTTT; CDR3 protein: CAAGTDNSPLHF
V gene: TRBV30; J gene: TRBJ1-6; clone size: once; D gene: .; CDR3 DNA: TGTGCCTGGAGTAAGAGAAATAATTCACCCCTCCACTTT; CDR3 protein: CAWSKRNNSPLHF
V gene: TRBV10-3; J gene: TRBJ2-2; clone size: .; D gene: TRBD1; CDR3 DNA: TGTGCCATCAGTGGGGGGACAGGGACGAACACCGGGGAGCTGTTTTTT; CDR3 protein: CAISGGTGTNTGELFF
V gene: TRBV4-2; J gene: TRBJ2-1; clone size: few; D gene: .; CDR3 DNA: TGTGCCAGCAGCCAAGTAGGGGGCAATGAGCAGTTCTTC; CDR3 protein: CASSQVGGNEQFF
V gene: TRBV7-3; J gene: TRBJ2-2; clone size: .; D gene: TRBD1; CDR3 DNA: TGTGCCAGCAGCTTAACGACAGGGTCCGGGGAGCTGTTTTTT; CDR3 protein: CASSLTTGSGELFF
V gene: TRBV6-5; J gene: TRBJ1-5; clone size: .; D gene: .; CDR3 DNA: TGTGCCAGCAGACCTCCCGGGGGGCCGCAGCATTTT; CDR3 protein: CASRPPGGPQHF
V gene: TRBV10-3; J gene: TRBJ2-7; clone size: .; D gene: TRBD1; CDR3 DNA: TGTGCCATCCGTGAAGGGGGCTTAAGTGGCGAGCAGTACTTC; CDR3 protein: CAIREGGLSGEQYF
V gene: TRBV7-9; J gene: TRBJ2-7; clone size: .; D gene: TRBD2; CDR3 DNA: TGTGCCAGCAGCCGGCAGGGAGGGTACGAGCAGTACTTC; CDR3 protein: CASSRQGGYEQYF
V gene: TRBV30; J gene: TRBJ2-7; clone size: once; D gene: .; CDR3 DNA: TGTGCCTGGAGCCGGACTCAGATATGGGACGAGCAGTACTTC; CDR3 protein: CAWSRTQIWDEQYF
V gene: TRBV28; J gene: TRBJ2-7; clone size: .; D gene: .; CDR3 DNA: TGTGCCAGCAGCCTTACTTTGACCGAAAACTACGAGCAGTACTTC; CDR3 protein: CASSLTLTENYEQYF
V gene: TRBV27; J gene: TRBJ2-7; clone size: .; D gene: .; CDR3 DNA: TGTGCCAACCGACGTGGTCCGAACTACGAGCAGTACTTC; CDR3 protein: CANRRGPNYEQYF
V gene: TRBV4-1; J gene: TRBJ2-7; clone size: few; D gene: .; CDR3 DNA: TGCGCCAGCAGCCAAGATCGGTCCCTGAACTACGAGCAGTACTTC; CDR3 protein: CASSQDRSLNYEQYF
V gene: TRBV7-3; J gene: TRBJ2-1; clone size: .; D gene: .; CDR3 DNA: TGTGCCAGCAGCTTACAGGAATACAATGAGCAGTTCTTC; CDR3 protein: CASSLQEYNEQFF
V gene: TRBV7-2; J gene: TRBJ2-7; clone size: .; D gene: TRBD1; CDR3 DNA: TGTGCCAGCAGCGTAACCGGGACAGGAACCTACGAGCAGTACTTC; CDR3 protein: CASSVTGTGTYEQYF
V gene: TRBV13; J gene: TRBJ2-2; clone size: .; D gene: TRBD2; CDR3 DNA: TGTGCCAGCAGCTTAGGCGGAGAGCGGGGGAACACCGGGGAGCTGTTTTTT; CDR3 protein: CASSLGGERGNTGELFF
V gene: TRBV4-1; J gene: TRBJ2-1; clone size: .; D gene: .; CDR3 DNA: TGCGCCAGCAGCCAAGATTTCAATGGCGGTGGGCAGTTCTTC; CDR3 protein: CASSQDFNGGGQFF
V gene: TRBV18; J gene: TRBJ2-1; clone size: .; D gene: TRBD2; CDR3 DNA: TGTGCCAGCTCACCAGATTTCAGCGGGAGTAGCTACAATGAGCAGTTCTTC; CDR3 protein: CASSPDFSGSSYNEQFF
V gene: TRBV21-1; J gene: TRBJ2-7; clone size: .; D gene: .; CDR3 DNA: TGTGCCAGCAGCAAGAGATCTAGGGGTCTCCGGGGCGAGCAGTACTTC; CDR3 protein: CASSKRSRGLRGEQYF
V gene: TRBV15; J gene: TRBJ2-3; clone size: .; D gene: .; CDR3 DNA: TGTGCCACCAGCAGAAGGGAAGATACGCAGTATTTT; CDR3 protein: CATSRREDTQYF
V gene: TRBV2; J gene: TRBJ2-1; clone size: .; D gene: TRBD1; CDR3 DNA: TGTGCCAGCGCCCAGGCCCCGGGACAGGGGTACAATGAGCAGTTCTTC; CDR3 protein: CASAQAPGQGYNEQFF
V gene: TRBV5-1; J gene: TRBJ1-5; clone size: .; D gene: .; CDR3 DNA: TGCGCCAGCAGCTTGGAGGGCAGGGAGAGCAATCAGCCCCAGCATTTT; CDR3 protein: CASSLEGRESNQPQHF
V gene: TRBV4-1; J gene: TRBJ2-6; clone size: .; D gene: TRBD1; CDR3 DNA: TGCGCCAGCAGCCACTGGACAGGAAGACCCTCTGGGGCCAACGTCCTGACTTTC; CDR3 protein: CASSHWTGRPSGANVLTF
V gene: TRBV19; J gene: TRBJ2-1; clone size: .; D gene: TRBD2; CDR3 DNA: TGTGCCAGCGCAAGGGGACTAGCGGAAAAGGATGAGCAGTTCTTC; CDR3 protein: CASARGLAEKDEQFF
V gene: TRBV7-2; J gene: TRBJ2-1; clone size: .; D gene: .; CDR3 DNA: TGTGCCAGCAGCTTAGGCGTTAGTTTCCCCAATGAGCAGTTCTTC; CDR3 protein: CASSLGVSFPNEQFF
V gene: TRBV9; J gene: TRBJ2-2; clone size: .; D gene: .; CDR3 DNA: TGTGCCAGCAGGTCCACCGGGGAGCTGTTTTTT; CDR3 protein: CASRSTGELFF
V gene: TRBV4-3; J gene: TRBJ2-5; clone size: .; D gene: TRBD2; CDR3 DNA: TGCGCCAGCAGCCCCCAGGGCGGGAGGGCCGGAGAGACCCAGTACTTC; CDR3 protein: CASSPQGGRAGETQYF
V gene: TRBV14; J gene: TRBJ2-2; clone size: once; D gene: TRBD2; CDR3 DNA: TGTGCCAGCAGCCAAGACCCTAGCGGGATTTACACCGGGGAGCTGTTTTTT; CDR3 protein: CASSQDPSGIYTGELFF
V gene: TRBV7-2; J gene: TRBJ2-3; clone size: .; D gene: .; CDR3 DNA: TGTGCCAGCAGCTTTCAGACAGGCACAGATACGCAGTATTTT; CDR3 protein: CASSFQTGTDTQYF
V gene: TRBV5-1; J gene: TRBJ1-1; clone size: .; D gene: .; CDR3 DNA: TGCGCCAGCAGCGTGGGCCAGAACACTGAAGCTTTCTTT; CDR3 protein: CASSVGQNTEAFF
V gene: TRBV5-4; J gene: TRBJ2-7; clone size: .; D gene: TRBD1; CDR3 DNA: TGTGCCAGCAGCTCCTGGGGGACAGGGGGAATACACGAGCAGTACTTC; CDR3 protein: CASSSWGTGGIHEQYF
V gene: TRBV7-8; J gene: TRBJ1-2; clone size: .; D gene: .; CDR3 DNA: TGTGCCAGCACGAGGGGGGAGGGTTACTATGGCTACACCTTC; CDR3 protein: CASTRGEGYYGYTF
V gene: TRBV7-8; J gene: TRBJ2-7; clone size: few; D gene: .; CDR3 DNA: TGTGCCAGCACCCCTGGAGCCTGGGAGCAGTACTTC; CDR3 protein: CASTPGAWEQYF